A selection of T cell receptor beta chains follows, all from one sample in a study of neoadjuvant anti-PD-1 for oral cavity cancer. The repertoire was sequenced with immunoSEQ multiplex PCR; TCRdb's copy has only in-frame clones and lacks some. This table holds some 10,000 clones, 66% found once. The sample here was PBMCs, taken after nivolumab (anti-PD-1) treatment. These receptors came from a person between 40 and 79 years old with oral cavity squamous cell carcinoma. Each CDR3 is given with its conserved first and last residue. The D gene is left open where the match is weak. Rows may omit the clone size; those that give it use once, few, many or a size class.

j_gene: TRBJ1-5; d_gene: TRBD1; v_gene: TRBV4-2; abundance: -; CDR3aa: CASSQIPGTGGLGGQPQHF; CDR3nt: TGTGCCAGCAGCCAAATACCCGGGACAGGGGGCTTAGGTGGTCAGCCCCAGCATTTT
j_gene: TRBJ1-1; d_gene: -; v_gene: TRBV10-1; abundance: few; CDR3aa: CASSGFRDMGRTTEAFF; CDR3nt: TGCGCCAGCAGTGGTTTCAGGGATATGGGGAGAACCACTGAAGCTTTCTTT
j_gene: TRBJ1-1; d_gene: -; v_gene: TRBV19; abundance: -; CDR3aa: CASSIRQVNTEAFF; CDR3nt: TGTGCCAGTAGTATAAGACAGGTGAACACTGAAGCTTTCTTT
j_gene: TRBJ2-3; d_gene: -; v_gene: TRBV28; abundance: few; CDR3aa: CASRRDSTDTQYF; CDR3nt: TGTGCCAGCAGACGGGACAGCACAGATACGCAGTATTTT
j_gene: TRBJ2-2; d_gene: -; v_gene: TRBV5-1; abundance: few; CDR3aa: CASSLDGPTNTGELFF; CDR3nt: TGCGCCAGCAGCTTAGACGGACCGACGAACACCGGGGAGCTGTTTTTT
j_gene: TRBJ1-1; d_gene: -; v_gene: TRBV19; abundance: -; CDR3aa: CASSIVYTSVAGDPANTEAFF; CDR3nt: TGTGCCAGTAGTATAGTCTACACCTCAGTCGCGGGAGACCCCGCGAACACTGAAGCTTTCTTT
j_gene: TRBJ1-2; d_gene: -; v_gene: TRBV5-1; abundance: few; CDR3aa: CASSLVGTNGYTF; CDR3nt: TGCGCCAGCAGCTTGGTGGGGACGAATGGCTACACCTTC
j_gene: TRBJ2-4; d_gene: -; v_gene: TRBV30; abundance: -; CDR3aa: CAWSVSVAKNIQYF; CDR3nt: TGTGCCTGGAGTGTCTCGGTTGCCAAAAACATTCAGTACTTC
j_gene: TRBJ1-1; d_gene: -; v_gene: TRBV30; abundance: -; CDR3aa: CAGLVGSNTEAFF; CDR3nt: TGTGCCGGCCTAGTGGGGAGCAACACTGAAGCTTTCTTT
j_gene: TRBJ2-2; d_gene: TRBD1; v_gene: TRBV6-6; abundance: -; CDR3aa: CASSYLQGVSGELFF; CDR3nt: TGTGCCAGCAGTTACTTACAGGGGGTTTCCGGGGAGCTGTTTTTT
j_gene: TRBJ2-2; d_gene: -; v_gene: TRBV2; abundance: -; CDR3aa: CASRTVNTGELFF; CDR3nt: TGTGCCAGCCGGACAGTGAACACCGGGGAGCTGTTTTTT
j_gene: TRBJ1-1; d_gene: -; v_gene: TRBV5-1; abundance: -; CDR3aa: CASSSGGGGTEAFF; CDR3nt: TGCGCCAGCAGCTCCGGCGGCGGGGGAACTGAAGCTTTCTTT
j_gene: TRBJ2-3; d_gene: -; v_gene: TRBV11-3; abundance: -; CDR3aa: CASSSYRASSTDTQYF; CDR3nt: TGTGCCAGCAGCTCCTACAGGGCCTCTAGCACAGATACGCAGTATTTT
j_gene: TRBJ2-4; d_gene: -; v_gene: TRBV6-5; abundance: -; CDR3aa: CATSTVPGAQDIQYF; CDR3nt: TGTGCCACCTCTACGGTTCCGGGGGCGCAGGACATTCAGTACTTC
j_gene: TRBJ2-1; d_gene: -; v_gene: TRBV6-6; abundance: -; CDR3aa: CASTSGNEQFF; CDR3nt: TGTGCCAGCACCTCAGGGAATGAGCAGTTCTTC
j_gene: TRBJ1-1; d_gene: -; v_gene: TRBV18; abundance: few; CDR3aa: CASSPHARNTEAFF; CDR3nt: TGTGCCAGCTCACCACATGCGCGGAACACTGAAGCTTTCTTT
j_gene: TRBJ1-2; d_gene: TRBD1; v_gene: TRBV7-8; abundance: -; CDR3aa: CASSLDGQGTGYTF; CDR3nt: TGTGCCAGCAGCTTAGACGGACAGGGTACTGGCTACACCTTC
j_gene: TRBJ1-6; d_gene: -; v_gene: TRBV7-9; abundance: few; CDR3aa: CASSSTGAESPLHF; CDR3nt: TGTGCCAGCAGCTCCACTGGCGCGGAATCACCCCTCCACTTT
j_gene: TRBJ2-7; d_gene: -; v_gene: TRBV4-2; abundance: -; CDR3aa: CASSQDHRGLYEQYF; CDR3nt: TGTGCCAGCAGCCAAGATCATAGAGGTCTCTACGAGCAGTACTTC
j_gene: TRBJ1-2; d_gene: -; v_gene: TRBV6-1; abundance: once; CDR3aa: CASSAPGGYTF; CDR3nt: TGTGCCAGCAGTGCCCCCGGCGGCTACACCTTC
j_gene: TRBJ2-2; d_gene: -; v_gene: TRBV12-5; abundance: -; CDR3aa: CASGLVTGGRGTGELFF; CDR3nt: TGTGCTAGTGGTTTGGTCACGGGGGGCCGAGGAACCGGGGAGCTGTTTTTT
j_gene: TRBJ2-1; d_gene: -; v_gene: TRBV2; abundance: few; CDR3aa: CASSPTSNEQFF; CDR3nt: TGTGCCAGCAGTCCTACTAGTAATGAGCAGTTCTTC
j_gene: TRBJ1-4; d_gene: -; v_gene: TRBV6-5; abundance: -; CDR3aa: CASSPLATNEKLFF; CDR3nt: TGTGCCAGCAGCCCACTTGCAACTAATGAAAAACTGTTTTTT
j_gene: TRBJ2-1; d_gene: TRBD1; v_gene: TRBV14; abundance: -; CDR3aa: CASRVGTGSYNEQFF; CDR3nt: TGTGCCAGCCGCGTCGGGACAGGCTCCTACAATGAGCAGTTCTTC
j_gene: TRBJ2-3; d_gene: -; v_gene: TRBV5-6; abundance: -; CDR3aa: CASSVGHGADTQYF; CDR3nt: TGTGCCAGCAGCGTGGGTCATGGGGCAGATACGCAGTATTTT